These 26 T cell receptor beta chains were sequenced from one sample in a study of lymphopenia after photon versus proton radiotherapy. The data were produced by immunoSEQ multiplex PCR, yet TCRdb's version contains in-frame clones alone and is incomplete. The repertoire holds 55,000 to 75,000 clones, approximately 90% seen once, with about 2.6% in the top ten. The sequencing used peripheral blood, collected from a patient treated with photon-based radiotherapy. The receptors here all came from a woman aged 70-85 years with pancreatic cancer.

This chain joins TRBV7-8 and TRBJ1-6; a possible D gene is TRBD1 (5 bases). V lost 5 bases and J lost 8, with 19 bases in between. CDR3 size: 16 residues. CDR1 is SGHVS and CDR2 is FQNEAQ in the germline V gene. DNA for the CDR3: TGTGCCAGCAGCCCGATCCGAGGGGTCTCTTATTCACCCCTCCACTTT. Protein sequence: CASSPIRGVSYSPLHF.

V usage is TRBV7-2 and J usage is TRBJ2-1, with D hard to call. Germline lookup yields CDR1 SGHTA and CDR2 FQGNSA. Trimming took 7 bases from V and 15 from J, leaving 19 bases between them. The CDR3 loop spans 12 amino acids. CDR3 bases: TGTGCCAGCACCCCCACTGGTAGTAAGCCGTTCTTC. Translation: CASTPTGSKPFF.

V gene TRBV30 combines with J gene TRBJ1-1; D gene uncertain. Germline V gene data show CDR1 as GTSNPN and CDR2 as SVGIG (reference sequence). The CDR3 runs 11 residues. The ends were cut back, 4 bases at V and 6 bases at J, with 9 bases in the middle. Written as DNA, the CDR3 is TGTGCCTGGATTCAGGTCCCTGAAGCTTTCTTT. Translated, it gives CAWIQVPEAFF.

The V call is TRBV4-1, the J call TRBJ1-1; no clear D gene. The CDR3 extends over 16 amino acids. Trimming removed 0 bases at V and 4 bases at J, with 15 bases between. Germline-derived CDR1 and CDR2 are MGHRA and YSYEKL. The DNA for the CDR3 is TGCGCCAGCAGCCAAGATGCTGCAGTTCGCAGCACTGAAGCTTTCTTT. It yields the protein CASSQDAAVRSTEAFF.

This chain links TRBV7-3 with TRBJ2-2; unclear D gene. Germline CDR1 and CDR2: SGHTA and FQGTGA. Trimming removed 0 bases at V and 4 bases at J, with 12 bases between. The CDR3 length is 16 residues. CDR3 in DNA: TGTGCCAGCAGCTTAACTCCAGCCGGGCGCACCGGGGAGCTGTTTTTT. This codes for CASSLTPAGRTGELFF.

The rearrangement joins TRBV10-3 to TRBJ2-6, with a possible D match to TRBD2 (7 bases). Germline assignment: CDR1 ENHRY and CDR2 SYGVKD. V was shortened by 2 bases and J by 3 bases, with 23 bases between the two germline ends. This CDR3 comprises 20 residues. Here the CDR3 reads CAISENRPRGGSFGANVLTF. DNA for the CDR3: TGTGCCATCAGTGAGAACCGGCCCAGGGGAGGGTCCTTTGGGGCCAACGTCCTGACTTTC.

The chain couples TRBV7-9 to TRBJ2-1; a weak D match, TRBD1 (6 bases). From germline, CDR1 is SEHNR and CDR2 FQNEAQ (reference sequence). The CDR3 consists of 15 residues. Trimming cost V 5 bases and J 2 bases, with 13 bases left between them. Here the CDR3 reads CASSHTGIAYNEQFF. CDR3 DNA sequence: TGTGCCAGCAGCCATACAGGGATCGCCTACAATGAGCAGTTCTTC.

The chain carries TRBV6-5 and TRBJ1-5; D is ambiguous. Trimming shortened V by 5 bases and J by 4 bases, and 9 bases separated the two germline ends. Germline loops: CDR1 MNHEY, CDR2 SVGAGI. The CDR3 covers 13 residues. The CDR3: CASSPHFNQPQHF. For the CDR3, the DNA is TGTGCCAGCAGTCCGCATTTTAATCAGCCCCAGCATTTT.

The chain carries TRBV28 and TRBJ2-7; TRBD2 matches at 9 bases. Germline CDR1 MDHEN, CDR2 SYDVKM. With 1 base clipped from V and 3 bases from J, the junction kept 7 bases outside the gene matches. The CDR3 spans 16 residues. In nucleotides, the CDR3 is TGTGCCAGCAGTTTATTAGCAAATAGCGGGAGCTACGAGCAGTACTTC. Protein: CASSLLANSGSYEQYF.

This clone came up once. The CDR3 nucleotides read TGTGCCAGCAGTTCGGGCGGGGCTTGGGAAAAACTGTTTTTT. Translated, it gives CASSSGGAWEKLFF. The rearrangement uses TRBV5-6 and TRBJ1-4, with D maybe TRBD1 (5 bases). In germline, CDR1 is SGHDT, CDR2 YYEEEE. Between the trimmed V and J ends, which lost 5 bases and 8 bases, there was a span of 16 bases. This CDR3 has 14 residues.

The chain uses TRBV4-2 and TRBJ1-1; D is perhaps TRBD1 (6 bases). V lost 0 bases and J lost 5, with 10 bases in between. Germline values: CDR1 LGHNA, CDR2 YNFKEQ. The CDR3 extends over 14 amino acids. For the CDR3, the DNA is TGTGCCAGCAGCCAAGAGGGGGCAGGAACTGAAGCTTTCTTT. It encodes CASSQEGAGTEAFF.

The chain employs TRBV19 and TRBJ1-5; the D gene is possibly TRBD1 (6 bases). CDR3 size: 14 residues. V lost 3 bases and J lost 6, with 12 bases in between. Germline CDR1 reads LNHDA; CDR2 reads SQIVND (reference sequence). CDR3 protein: CASSISFRGQPQHF. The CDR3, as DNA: TGTGCCAGTAGTATCAGTTTCAGGGGTCAGCCCCAGCATTTT. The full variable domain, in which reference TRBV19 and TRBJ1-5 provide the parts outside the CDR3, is DGGITQSPKYLFRKEGQNVTLSCEQNLNHDAMYWYRQDPGQGLRLIYYSQIVNDFQKGDIAEGYSVSREKKESFPLTVTSAQKNPTAFYLCASSISFRGQPQHFGDGTRLSIL.

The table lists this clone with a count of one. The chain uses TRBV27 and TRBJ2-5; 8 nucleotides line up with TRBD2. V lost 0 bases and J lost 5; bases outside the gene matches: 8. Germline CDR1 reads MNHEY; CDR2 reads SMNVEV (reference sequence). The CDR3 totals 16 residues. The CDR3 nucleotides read TGTGCCAGCAGTTTATCACCGGGAGGGAGTGCTGAGACCCAGTACTTC. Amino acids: CASSLSPGGSAETQYF.

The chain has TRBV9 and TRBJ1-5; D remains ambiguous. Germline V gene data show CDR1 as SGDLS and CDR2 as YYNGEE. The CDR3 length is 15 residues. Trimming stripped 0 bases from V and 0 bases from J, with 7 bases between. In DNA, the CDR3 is TGTGCCAGCAGCGTAGATTGGAATAGCAATCAGCCCCAGCATTTT. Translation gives CASSVDWNSNQPQHF.

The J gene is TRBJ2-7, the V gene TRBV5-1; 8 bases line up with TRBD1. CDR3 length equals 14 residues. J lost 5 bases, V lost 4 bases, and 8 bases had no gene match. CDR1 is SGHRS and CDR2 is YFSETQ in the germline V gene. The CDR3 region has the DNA TGCGCCAGCAGCCCCTGGACAGGGCGAGACGAGCAGTACTTC. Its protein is CASSPWTGRDEQYF.

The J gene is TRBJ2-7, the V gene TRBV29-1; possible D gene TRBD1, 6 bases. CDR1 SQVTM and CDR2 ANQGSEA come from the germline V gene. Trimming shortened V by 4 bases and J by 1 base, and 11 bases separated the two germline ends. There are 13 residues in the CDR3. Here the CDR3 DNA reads TGCAGCGTTGCCGCAGGGGTATCCTACGAGCAGTACTTC. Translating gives CSVAAGVSYEQYF.

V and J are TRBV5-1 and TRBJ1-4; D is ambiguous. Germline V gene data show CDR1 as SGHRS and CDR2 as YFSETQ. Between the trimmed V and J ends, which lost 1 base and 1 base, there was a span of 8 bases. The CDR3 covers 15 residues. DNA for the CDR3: TGCGCCAGCAGCTTGAGGAGTGTAACTAATGAAAAACTGTTTTTT. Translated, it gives CASSLRSVTNEKLFF.

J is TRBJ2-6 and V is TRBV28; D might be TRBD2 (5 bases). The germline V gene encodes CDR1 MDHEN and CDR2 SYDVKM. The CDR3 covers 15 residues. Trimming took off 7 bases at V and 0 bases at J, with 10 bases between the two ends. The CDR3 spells CASMRVGSGANVLTF. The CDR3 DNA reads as TGTGCCAGCATGCGGGTAGGCTCTGGGGCCAACGTCCTGACTTTC. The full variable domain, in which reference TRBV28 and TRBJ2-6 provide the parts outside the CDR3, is DVKVTQSSRYLVKRTGEKVFLECVQDMDHENMFWYRQDPGLGLRLIYFSYDVKMKEKGDIPEGYSVSREKKERFSLILESASTNQTSMYLCASMRVGSGANVLTFGAGSRLTVL.

For the CDR3, the DNA is TGTGCCAGCTCACCGGACAGGGGAGTAGGTGGAAACACCATATATTTT. Translating gives CASSPDRGVGGNTIYF. This chain links TRBV18 with TRBJ1-3, with TRBD1 matching over 9 bases. CDR1 is KGHSH, CDR2 LQKENI, per germline. The CDR3 length is 16 residues. J lost 3 bases, V lost 3 bases, and 6 bases had no gene match. Variable domain in full (rest from reference TRBV18 and TRBJ1-3): NAGVMQNPRHLVRRRGQEARLRCSPMKGHSHVYWYRQLPEEGLKFMVYLQKENIIDESGMPKERFSAEFPKEGPSILRIQQVVRGDSAAYFCASSPDRGVGGNTIYFGEGSWLTVV.

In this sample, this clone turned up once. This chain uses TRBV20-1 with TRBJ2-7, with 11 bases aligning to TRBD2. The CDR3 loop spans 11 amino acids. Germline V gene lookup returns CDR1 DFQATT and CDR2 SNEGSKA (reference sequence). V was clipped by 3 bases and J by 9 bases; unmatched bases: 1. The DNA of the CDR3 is TGCAGTGCTAGCCTAGCGGGGGGGCAGTACTTC. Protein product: CSASLAGGQYF.

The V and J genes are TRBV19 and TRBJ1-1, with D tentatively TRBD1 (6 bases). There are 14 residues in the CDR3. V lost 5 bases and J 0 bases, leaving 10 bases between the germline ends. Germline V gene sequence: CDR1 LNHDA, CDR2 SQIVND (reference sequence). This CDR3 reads CASSRTALNTEAFF. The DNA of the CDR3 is TGTGCCAGTAGTCGGACAGCCCTGAACACTGAAGCTTTCTTT.

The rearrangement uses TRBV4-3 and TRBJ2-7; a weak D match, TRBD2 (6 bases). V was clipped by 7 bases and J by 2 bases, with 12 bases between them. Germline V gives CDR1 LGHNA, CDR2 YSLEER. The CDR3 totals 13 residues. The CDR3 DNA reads TGCGCCAGCACCCCGGGAGTCACCTACGAGCAGTACTTC. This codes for CASTPGVTYEQYF.

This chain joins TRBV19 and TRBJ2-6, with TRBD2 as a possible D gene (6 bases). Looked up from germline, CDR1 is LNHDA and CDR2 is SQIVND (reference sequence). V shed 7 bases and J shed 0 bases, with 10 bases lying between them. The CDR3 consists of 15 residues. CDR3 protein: CASNVGSSGANVLTF. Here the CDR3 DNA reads TGTGCCAGTAATGTCGGGAGCTCTGGGGCCAACGTCCTGACTTTC.

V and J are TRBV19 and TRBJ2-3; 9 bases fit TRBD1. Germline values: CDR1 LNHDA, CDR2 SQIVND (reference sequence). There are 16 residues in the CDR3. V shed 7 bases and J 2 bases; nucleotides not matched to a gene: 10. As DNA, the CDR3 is TGTGCCAGTACCAGCACAGGGGGCCCGCTCACAGATACGCAGTATTTT. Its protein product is CASTSTGGPLTDTQYF.

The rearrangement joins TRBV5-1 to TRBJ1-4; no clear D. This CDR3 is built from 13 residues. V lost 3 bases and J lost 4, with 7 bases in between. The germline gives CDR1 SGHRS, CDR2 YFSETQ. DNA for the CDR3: TGCGCCAGCAGCTCGGGTAATAATGAAAAACTGTTTTTT. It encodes CASSSGNNEKLFF.

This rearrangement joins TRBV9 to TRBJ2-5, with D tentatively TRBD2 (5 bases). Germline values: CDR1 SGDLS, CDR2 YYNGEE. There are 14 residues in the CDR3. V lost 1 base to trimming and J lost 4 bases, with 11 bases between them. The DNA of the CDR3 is TGTGCCAGCAGCGTAACACCCGGGATAGAGACCCAGTACTTC. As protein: CASSVTPGIETQYF.